This TCR beta chain was sequenced during a study of follicular helper T cells after annual influenza vaccination. TCRdb's table, derived via immunoSEQ multiplex PCR, lists solely in-frame clones and lacks some. The data contain approximately 11,000 clones, roughly 85% of them singletons. Only one count was recorded for this clone. The CDR3 length is 16 residues. CDR1 SGDLS and CDR2 YYNGEE come from the germline V gene. J gave up 4 bases and V 0 bases, and 6 bases lay outside the gene matches. Sequenced here: CXCR5- memory CD4+ T cells sorted from blood, sampled 6 weeks after influenza vaccination. The source of this sequence is an adult who received the influenza vaccine. The V and J genes are TRBV9 and TRBJ2-1; 8 nucleotides agree with TRBD2. The CDR3 DNA reads TGTGCCAGCAGCGTAGCCGGGAGGGGGGAATACAATGAGCAGTTCTTC. Encoded protein: CASSVAGRGEYNEQFF.